Listed below are T cell receptor beta chains from one sample, sequenced in a study of T cell responses to AZD1222 COVID-19 vaccine. Libraries were prepared by immunoSEQ multiplex PCR; TCRdb keeps only in-frame clonotypes and omits some of them. This sample carries some 130,000 clones, approximately 90% of them seen once, and the ten largest clones take around 22%. Sequenced material: peripheral blood, taken on day 0 of AZD1222 vaccination. Receptors originate from an adult in good health. Both conserved end residues are part of each CDR3. The order of the fields is V gene, clone size, D gene, J gene, CDR3 protein, CDR3 DNA. D genes are given only for firm matches. Clone size is given for some rows only: seen once, a few or many times, or a class if the clone is expanded.

V gene: TRBV7-9
clone size: .
D gene: TRBD1
J gene: TRBJ2-7
CDR3 protein: CASSSRDSIYEQYF
CDR3 DNA: TGTGCCAGCAGCTCCCGGGACAGTATATACGAGCAGTACTTC

V gene: TRBV9
clone size: once
D gene: .
J gene: TRBJ2-7
CDR3 protein: CASSVIPGAPYF
CDR3 DNA: TGTGCCAGCAGCGTGATTCCCGGGGCGCCGTACTTC

V gene: TRBV5-5
clone size: .
D gene: .
J gene: TRBJ2-3
CDR3 protein: CASSLGDTQYF
CDR3 DNA: TGTGCCAGCAGCTTGGGAGATACGCAGTATTTT

V gene: TRBV13
clone size: .
D gene: .
J gene: TRBJ2-5
CDR3 protein: CASSLGLRGGLETQYF
CDR3 DNA: TGTGCCAGCAGCTTGGGACTTCGAGGGGGCCTGGAGACCCAGTACTTC

V gene: TRBV9
clone size: .
D gene: .
J gene: TRBJ1-1
CDR3 protein: CASSVGTQTEAFF
CDR3 DNA: TGTGCCAGCAGCGTAGGGACACAAACTGAAGCTTTCTTT

V gene: TRBV7-8
clone size: .
D gene: .
J gene: TRBJ1-2
CDR3 protein: CASSPGIAGYTF
CDR3 DNA: TGTGCCAGCAGCCCTGGAATTGCTGGCTACACCTTC

V gene: TRBV5-4
clone size: .
D gene: TRBD1
J gene: TRBJ2-7
CDR3 protein: CASSPEPGQGAREQYF
CDR3 DNA: TGTGCCAGCAGCCCGGAACCGGGACAGGGGGCACGGGAGCAGTACTTC

V gene: TRBV10-3
clone size: once
D gene: .
J gene: TRBJ2-1
CDR3 protein: CAAGPGLLKSEQFF
CDR3 DNA: TGTGCCGCAGGACCGGGACTCCTCAAAAGTGAGCAGTTCTTC

V gene: TRBV5-1
clone size: .
D gene: .
J gene: TRBJ2-2
CDR3 protein: CASSYSRVGSGELFF
CDR3 DNA: TGCGCCAGCAGCTACTCTCGGGTAGGGTCCGGGGAGCTGTTTTTT

V gene: TRBV7-2
clone size: .
D gene: .
J gene: TRBJ2-7
CDR3 protein: CASSPKGGESYEQYF
CDR3 DNA: TGTGCCAGCAGCCCCAAGGGCGGAGAATCCTACGAGCAGTACTTC

V gene: TRBV6-5
clone size: .
D gene: TRBD1
J gene: TRBJ1-2
CDR3 protein: CASAGQVNGYTF
CDR3 DNA: TGTGCCTCCGCGGGACAGGTTAACGGCTACACCTTC

V gene: TRBV28
clone size: .
D gene: TRBD2
J gene: TRBJ2-3
CDR3 protein: CASSSSPRTSGGYLSSTDTQYF
CDR3 DNA: TGTGCCAGCAGTTCAAGCCCCAGGACTAGCGGGGGTTACCTATCTAGCACAGATACGCAGTATTTT

V gene: TRBV4-2
clone size: .
D gene: .
J gene: TRBJ1-5
CDR3 protein: CASSQVGVPQPQHF
CDR3 DNA: TGTGCCAGCAGCCAAGTGGGGGTTCCGCAGCCCCAGCATTTT

V gene: TRBV5-4
clone size: .
D gene: .
J gene: TRBJ1-1
CDR3 protein: CASSLADRNTEAFF
CDR3 DNA: TGTGCCAGCAGCTTGGCGGACAGGAACACTGAAGCTTTCTTT

V gene: TRBV5-4
clone size: few
D gene: .
J gene: TRBJ1-2
CDR3 protein: CASTTTLVRHGYTF
CDR3 DNA: TGTGCCAGCACCACGACACTCGTCAGGCATGGCTACACCTTC

V gene: TRBV24-1
clone size: .
D gene: TRBD2
J gene: TRBJ2-3
CDR3 protein: CATSEPSGGAPDTQYF
CDR3 DNA: TGTGCCACCAGTGAACCTAGCGGGGGGGCACCAGATACGCAGTATTTT

V gene: TRBV18
clone size: .
D gene: .
J gene: TRBJ1-5
CDR3 protein: CASSPPGATRNQPQHF
CDR3 DNA: TGTGCCAGCTCACCACCGGGGGCGACGCGCAATCAGCCCCAGCATTTT

V gene: TRBV11-2
clone size: .
D gene: .
J gene: TRBJ2-2
CDR3 protein: CASSLTYAGELFF
CDR3 DNA: TGTGCCAGCAGCTTAACGTACGCCGGGGAGCTGTTTTTT

V gene: TRBV11-3
clone size: .
D gene: TRBD2
J gene: TRBJ2-3
CDR3 protein: CASSFGAGNTDTQYF
CDR3 DNA: TGTGCCAGCAGCTTCGGAGCGGGGAACACAGATACGCAGTATTTT

V gene: TRBV18
clone size: .
D gene: TRBD1
J gene: TRBJ2-7
CDR3 protein: CASHGTGSLPEQYF
CDR3 DNA: TGTGCCAGCCACGGGACAGGGAGCCTCCCCGAGCAGTACTTC

V gene: TRBV21-1
clone size: .
D gene: .
J gene: TRBJ1-5
CDR3 protein: CASSKRGDVPGQQIQPQHF
CDR3 DNA: TGTGCCAGCAGCAAAAGAGGGGACGTGCCGGGACAGCAGATTCAGCCCCAGCATTTT

V gene: TRBV4-3
clone size: .
D gene: .
J gene: TRBJ2-3
CDR3 protein: CASSQAVSDTQYF
CDR3 DNA: TGCGCCAGCAGCCAAGCGGTCTCGGATACGCAGTATTTT

V gene: TRBV6-1
clone size: .
D gene: .
J gene: TRBJ2-7
CDR3 protein: CASSEYEQYF
CDR3 DNA: TGTGCCAGCAGTGAATACGAGCAGTACTTC

V gene: TRBV6-5
clone size: .
D gene: .
J gene: TRBJ2-7
CDR3 protein: CASSEPTGLQYF
CDR3 DNA: TGTGCCAGCAGCGAGCCCACAGGGTTGCAGTACTTC

V gene: TRBV5-6
clone size: .
D gene: .
J gene: TRBJ1-2
CDR3 protein: CASSLVLKDLPGGYTF
CDR3 DNA: TGTGCCAGCAGCTTGGTCCTTAAGGACCTCCCGGGCGGCTACACCTTC

V gene: TRBV5-1
clone size: .
D gene: .
J gene: TRBJ1-1
CDR3 protein: CASSFDPGEVTEAFF
CDR3 DNA: TGCGCCAGCAGTTTCGATCCGGGGGAGGTCACTGAAGCTTTCTTT

V gene: TRBV27
clone size: .
D gene: .
J gene: TRBJ1-2
CDR3 protein: CASSPRLSGPTSRYGYTF
CDR3 DNA: TGTGCCAGCAGTCCGCGGCTTTCGGGGCCAACCTCCAGATATGGCTACACCTTC

V gene: TRBV28
clone size: .
D gene: .
J gene: TRBJ2-2
CDR3 protein: CASSSLHWGELFF
CDR3 DNA: TGTGCCAGCAGTTCCCTGCATTGGGGGGAGCTGTTTTTT

V gene: TRBV20-1
clone size: .
D gene: .
J gene: TRBJ2-7
CDR3 protein: CSARVGNEQYF
CDR3 DNA: TGCAGTGCGAGAGTGGGGAACGAGCAGTACTTC

V gene: TRBV19
clone size: .
D gene: .
J gene: TRBJ2-1
CDR3 protein: CASSPKRGGGPYNEQFF
CDR3 DNA: TGTGCCAGTAGCCCCAAGCGTGGGGGGGGGCCGTACAATGAGCAGTTCTTC

V gene: TRBV7-9
clone size: .
D gene: .
J gene: TRBJ1-2
CDR3 protein: CASSLGGVRANYGYTF
CDR3 DNA: TGTGCCAGCAGCTTAGGTGGTGTCAGAGCTAACTATGGCTACACCTTC

V gene: TRBV5-6
clone size: .
D gene: .
J gene: TRBJ1-3
CDR3 protein: CASSLDWTYSGNTIYF
CDR3 DNA: TGTGCCAGCAGCTTGGACTGGACTTACTCTGGAAACACCATATATTTT

V gene: TRBV5-8
clone size: .
D gene: TRBD1
J gene: TRBJ1-3
CDR3 protein: CASSGGQGNTIYF
CDR3 DNA: TGTGCCAGCAGCGGGGGACAGGGAAACACCATATATTTT

V gene: TRBV6-5
clone size: few
D gene: TRBD1
J gene: TRBJ1-1
CDR3 protein: CASSYDRVMNTEAFF
CDR3 DNA: TGTGCCAGCAGTTATGACAGGGTCATGAACACTGAAGCTTTCTTT

V gene: TRBV10-3
clone size: .
D gene: .
J gene: TRBJ2-1
CDR3 protein: CAISGSGFEQFF
CDR3 DNA: TGTGCCATCAGTGGATCAGGGTTTGAGCAGTTCTTC

V gene: TRBV6-2/TRBV6-3
clone size: .
D gene: TRBD2
J gene: TRBJ2-1
CDR3 protein: CASTPLTASGGPRGEQFF
CDR3 DNA: TGTGCCAGCACCCCTCTAACCGCTAGCGGGGGGCCCAGGGGTGAGCAGTTCTTC

V gene: TRBV7-2
clone size: .
D gene: TRBD1
J gene: TRBJ2-7
CDR3 protein: CASSRQGWDEQYF
CDR3 DNA: TGTGCCAGCAGCCGACAGGGATGGGACGAGCAGTACTTC

V gene: TRBV10-3
clone size: .
D gene: .
J gene: TRBJ1-1
CDR3 protein: CAIGFGEGTEAFF
CDR3 DNA: TGTGCCATCGGGTTCGGGGAAGGCACTGAAGCTTTCTTT

V gene: TRBV25-1
clone size: .
D gene: .
J gene: TRBJ1-3
CDR3 protein: CATTDSPHTIYF
CDR3 DNA: TGTGCCACCACGGACAGTCCGCACACCATATATTTT

V gene: TRBV2
clone size: .
D gene: .
J gene: TRBJ1-5
CDR3 protein: CASTSTNSNQPQHF
CDR3 DNA: TGTGCCAGCACTAGTACCAATAGCAATCAGCCCCAGCATTTT

V gene: TRBV28
clone size: .
D gene: TRBD1
J gene: TRBJ1-5
CDR3 protein: CASSLEGARNQPQHF
CDR3 DNA: TGTGCCAGCAGTTTGGAGGGGGCCCGCAATCAGCCCCAGCATTTT

V gene: TRBV20-1
clone size: .
D gene: .
J gene: TRBJ2-5
CDR3 protein: CSASGRGQETQYF
CDR3 DNA: TGCAGTGCTAGTGGCCGGGGACAAGAGACCCAGTACTTC

V gene: TRBV27
clone size: .
D gene: TRBD1
J gene: TRBJ1-4
CDR3 protein: CASSLIWTGGEKLFF
CDR3 DNA: TGTGCCAGCAGTTTAATCTGGACAGGGGGAGAAAAACTGTTTTTT

V gene: TRBV9
clone size: .
D gene: .
J gene: TRBJ2-1
CDR3 protein: CASSLGYSRTYNEQFF
CDR3 DNA: TGTGCCAGCAGCTTGGGGTACTCTCGAACCTACAATGAGCAGTTCTTC

V gene: TRBV19
clone size: .
D gene: .
J gene: TRBJ2-7
CDR3 protein: CASSIGLTYEQYF
CDR3 DNA: TGTGCCAGTAGTATCGGACTTACCTACGAGCAGTACTTC

V gene: TRBV28
clone size: .
D gene: .
J gene: TRBJ1-2
CDR3 protein: CASSSALGWYGYTF
CDR3 DNA: TGTGCCAGCAGTTCTGCCCTGGGGTGGTATGGCTACACCTTC

V gene: TRBV27
clone size: .
D gene: .
J gene: TRBJ1-1
CDR3 protein: CASSLLGINTEAFF
CDR3 DNA: TGTGCCAGCAGTTTATTGGGCATTAACACTGAAGCTTTCTTT

V gene: TRBV9
clone size: .
D gene: .
J gene: TRBJ1-5
CDR3 protein: CASSVGTAQPQHF
CDR3 DNA: TGTGCCAGCAGCGTAGGGACGGCTCAGCCCCAGCATTTT